Presented here are 27 T cell receptor beta chains from one specimen sequenced in a study of blood T cells in healthy people across ages. A J-beta primer mix and a sample-barcoded 5' primer were used in a second PCR of roughly 7 to 12 cycles. TCRdb re-called the 5' RACE reads with MiXCR, one entry per CDR3 protein. The table lists some 1,800,000 distinct CDR3 sequences, around 42% of them singletons. Specimen: blood. The receptor source for this set is a human donor in good health.

The chain combines TRBV20-1 with TRBJ2-1; D unclear. This CDR3 is 11 amino acids long. Trimming took 6 bases from V and 6 from J, leaving 9 bases between them. Germline V gene data show CDR1 as DFQATT and CDR2 as SNEGSKA (reference sequence). The CDR3 bases are TGCAGTGCCTCTAATTTCAATGAGCAGTTCTTC. It specifies CSASNFNEQFF.

The chain links TRBV7-7 to TRBJ2-5; TRBD2 aligns across 11 bases. In germline, CDR1 is SSHAT, CDR2 FNYEAQ (reference sequence). The CDR3 consists of 15 residues. J lost 5 bases, V lost 5 bases, and 7 bases had no gene match. As DNA, the CDR3 is TGTGCCAGCAGCCCTAGCGGGGGGTTCGGGGAGACCCAGTACTTC. Translated, it gives CASSPSGGFGETQYF. The full variable domain, with the rest looked up from reference TRBV7-7 and TRBJ2-5, is GAGVSQSPRYKVTKRGQDVTLRCDPISSHATLYWYQQALGQGPEFLTYFNYEAQPDKSGLPSDRFSAERPEGSISTLTIQRTEQRDSAMYRCASSPSGGFGETQYFGPGTRLLVL.

A few counts support this clonotype. The rearrangement links TRBV27 to TRBJ2-7; 7 bases are a match to TRBD1. The CDR3 runs 15 residues. The V gene end was trimmed by 6 bases and the J gene end by 5 bases; junction bases not matched to a gene: 13. Looked up from germline, CDR1 is MNHEY and CDR2 is SMNVEV (reference sequence). The CDR3 nucleotides read TGTGCCAGCAGCCCCCTAAACGACAGGGATAACGAGCAGTACTTC. It translates to CASSPLNDRDNEQYF.

The rearrangement uses TRBV20-1 and TRBJ1-2, with 12 nucleotides matching TRBD1. In germline, CDR1 is DFQATT, CDR2 SNEGSKA (reference sequence). CDR3 length: 14 residues. V shed 6 bases, J shed 4 bases, and the junction held 6 bases outside the gene matches. In DNA, the CDR3 is TGCAGTGCCGGGACAGGGGGCAGGGGCTATGGCTACACCTTC. Translation gives CSAGTGGRGYGYTF.

The genes are TRBV2 and TRBJ2-4; maybe TRBD2 (5 bases). V lost 8 bases to trimming and J lost 3 bases, with 23 bases between them. Germline V gene lookup returns CDR1 SNHLY and CDR2 FYNNEI. The CDR3 is 17 amino acids. The CDR3 DNA reads TGTGCCAGCGCCCGGGATCCTTACTCTGAGGACAAAAACATTCAGTACTTC. Translated, it gives CASARDPYSEDKNIQYF. The full variable domain, rest sourced from reference TRBV2 and TRBJ2-4, is EPEVTQTPSHQVTQMGQEVILRCVPISNHLYFYWYRQILGQKVEFLVSFYNNEISEKSEIFDDQFSVERPDGSNFTLKIRSTKLEDSAMYFCASARDPYSEDKNIQYFGAGTRLSVL.

In its sample, this clonotype was seen a few times. V usage is TRBV3-1 and J usage is TRBJ2-7, with D tentatively TRBD1 (5 bases). This CDR3 spans 14 amino acids. Trimming shortened V by 1 base and J by 3 bases, and 10 bases separated the two germline ends. Germline assignment: CDR1 LGHDT and CDR2 YNNKEL (reference sequence). CDR3 amino acids: CASSQVTGRYEQYF. In DNA, the CDR3 is TGTGCCAGCAGCCAAGTCACAGGACGCTACGAGCAGTACTTC.

This clonotype showed up just a few times. The chain is built from TRBV7-9 and TRBJ1-2, with 9 nucleotides matching TRBD1. The CDR3 runs to 13 residues. CDR1 and CDR2 from the germline V gene are SEHNR and FQNEAQ (reference sequence). Trimming at V came to 5 bases and at J to 7 bases, leaving 5 bases not matched to a gene. The CDR3 loop is CASSKRTGVGYTF. CDR3 nucleotides: TGTGCCAGCAGCAAACGGACAGGGGTTGGCTACACCTTC.

The V and J genes are TRBV9 and TRBJ1-4; D perhaps matches TRBD1 (6 bases). The CDR3 covers 16 residues. CDR1 is SGDLS, CDR2 YYNGEE, per germline. V was clipped by 4 bases and J by 5 bases, with 18 bases between them. The CDR3 DNA reads TGTGCCAGCAGCCCCAGACCAGGTACAGGGAATGAAAAACTGTTTTTT. Translated, it gives CASSPRPGTGNEKLFF.

V is TRBV29-1 and J is TRBJ2-7, with D perhaps TRBD2 (5 bases). The last part of the DNA fits TRBJ2-5 better; the J call may be wrong. From germline, CDR1 is SQVTM and CDR2 ANQGSEA. The CDR3 is made up of 14 amino acids. The CDR3 sequence: CSASPLLVGETQYF. As DNA, the CDR3 is TGCAGCGCTTCTCCTCTACTAGTCGGGGAGACCCAGTACTTC.

J is TRBJ2-7 and V is TRBV9; D could derive from TRBD1 or TRBD2 (5 bases each). The germline V gene encodes CDR1 SGDLS and CDR2 YYNGEE. Trimming shortened V by 0 bases and J by 8 bases, and 12 bases separated the two germline ends. This CDR3 contains 13 residues. DNA of the CDR3: TGTGCCAGCAGCGTAGGAGGGGAGCTCCAGCAGTACTTC. Translated: CASSVGGELQQYF.

Points on this clonotype: A much larger clone sits a single nucleotide away, making a read error possible. The rearrangement uses TRBV6-2 or TRBV6-3 and TRBJ1-2; TRBD1 might be the D (5 bases). Deletions cut 7 bases from V and 8 bases from J, with 11 bases between. The CDR3 is made up of 11 amino acids. Germline values: CDR1 MNHEY, CDR2 SVGEGT. DNA for the CDR3: TGTGCCAGCACCGGCAGGGCCGGCTACACCTTC. This translates into CASTGRAGYTF.

CDR3 in amino acids: CASSDRQGAGETQYF. CDR3 DNA sequence: TGTGCCAGCAGCGACCGACAGGGGGCGGGAGAGACCCAGTACTTC. The chain employs TRBV9 and TRBJ2-5; 10 bases line up with TRBD1. After removal of 3 bases from V and 4 bases from J, the junction contained 6 bases not matched to a gene. Germline V gene lookup returns CDR1 SGDLS and CDR2 YYNGEE. There are 15 residues in the CDR3.

This clonotype was recorded a few times. This chain joins TRBV6-2 or TRBV6-3 and TRBJ1-5; possible D gene TRBD1, 5 bases. Looked up from germline, CDR1 is MNHEY and CDR2 is SVGEGT. The germline V and J ends were trimmed by 7 bases and 7 bases, with 14 bases remaining between them. The CDR3 contains 13 residues. The CDR3 is CASTLLWDQPQHF. CDR3 bases: TGTGCCAGCACCCTACTCTGGGACCAGCCCCAGCATTTT.

The chain has TRBV28 and TRBJ2-5; 8 bases match TRBD2. The better agreement between TRBJ2-7 and the DNA end casts doubt on the J call. CDR3 length: 15 amino acids. Germline loops: CDR1 MDHEN, CDR2 SYDVKM. The CDR3 protein is CASRGLVGGAFEQYF. The CDR3 nucleotides read TGTGCCAGCAGAGGTCTAGTCGGGGGGGCCTTCGAGCAGTACTTC.

DNA of the CDR3: TGTGCCAGCAGTTGGGGGAGCAATACAAATGAGCAGTTCTTC. This sequence encodes CASSWGSNTNEQFF. This chain links TRBV6-2 or TRBV6-3 with TRBJ2-1; TRBD1 or TRBD2 may be the D gene (5 bases each). Trimming removed 4 bases from V and 7 bases from J, with 14 bases in between. Germline assignment: CDR1 MNHEY and CDR2 SVGEGT. The CDR3 is made up of 14 amino acids.

This clonotype showed up just once. The genes are TRBV4-3 and TRBJ2-1, with 9 bases identical to TRBD2. Looked up from germline, CDR1 is LGHNA and CDR2 is YSLEER. The CDR3 extends over 18 amino acids. The V gene end was trimmed by 0 bases and the J gene end by 4 bases; junction bases not matched to a gene: 10. The CDR3: CASSQESLGLAAYNEQFF. CDR3 sequence (DNA): TGCGCCAGCAGCCAAGAGTCTCTGGGACTAGCCGCATACAATGAGCAGTTCTTC.

The chain has TRBV27 and TRBJ1-2, with 8 bases aligning to TRBD1. V lost 6 bases to trimming and J lost 8 bases; unmatched junction nucleotides: 11. This CDR3 comprises 14 residues. Germline V CDR1 and CDR2: MNHEY, SMNVEV (reference sequence). CDR3 loop: CASSPPGQGAGYTF. CDR3 in DNA: TGTGCCAGCAGCCCCCCTGGGCAGGGGGCAGGCTACACCTTC.

The chain employs TRBV3-1 and TRBJ2-7; 7 bases match TRBD2. V lost 6 bases to trimming and J lost 3 bases; unmatched junction nucleotides: 8. Germline V CDR1 and CDR2: LGHDT, YNNKEL (reference sequence). This CDR3 contains 14 residues. The CDR3 sequence is CASSRGTNNYEQYF. CDR3 bases: TGTGCCAGCAGTCGCGGGACTAACAACTACGAGCAGTACTTC.

The chain couples TRBV28 to TRBJ1-4; D is unclear. The CDR3 loop spans 12 amino acids. V gave up 3 bases and J gave up 6 bases, with 5 bases separating them. CDR1 is MDHEN, CDR2 SYDVKM, per germline. The CDR3 loop is CASSLPHEKLFF. The DNA of the CDR3 is TGTGCCAGCAGTTTGCCCCATGAAAAACTGTTTTTT. The variable domain in full, completed from reference TRBV28 and TRBJ1-4, reads DVKVTQSSRYLVKRTGEKVFLECVQDMDHENMFWYRQDPGLGLRLIYFSYDVKMKEKGDIPEGYSVSREKKERFSLILESASTNQTSMYLCASSLPHEKLFFGSGTQLSVL.

The genes are TRBV2 and TRBJ2-3, with D perhaps given as TRBD1 or TRBD2 (5 bases each). Germline loops: CDR1 SNHLY, CDR2 FYNNEI. The CDR3 spans 13 residues. The CDR3 loop is CASARDLADTQYF. In nucleotides, the CDR3 is TGTGCTAGCGCGAGGGACCTTGCAGATACGCAGTATTTT.

The chain joins TRBV7-9 to TRBJ2-2; 11 nucleotides match TRBD2. CDR1 is SEHNR, CDR2 FQNEAQ, per germline (reference sequence). The CDR3 totals 16 residues. V lost 4 bases and J lost 5; bases outside the gene matches: 6. The DNA of the CDR3 is TGTGCCAGCAGCTCACTAGCGGGGGTGTATACCGGGGAGCTGTTTTTT. This sequence encodes CASSSLAGVYTGELFF.

A few counts support this clonotype. The chain is built from TRBV7-2 and TRBJ2-1; D perhaps matches TRBD2 (5 bases). Germline V gene data show CDR1 as SGHTA and CDR2 as FQGNSA. The CDR3 consists of 12 residues. V lost 8 bases, J lost 7 bases, and 12 bases lay in between. The CDR3 bases are TGTGCCAGCCGATTCCGGGATAATGAGCAGTTCTTC. This encodes CASRFRDNEQFF.

There are a few counts of this clonotype. The rearrangement joins TRBV4-3 to TRBJ2-7, with 8 bases identical to TRBD2. With 0 bases clipped from V and 3 bases from J, the junction kept 4 bases outside the gene matches. The CDR3 consists of 15 residues. The V gene's germline CDR1 is LGHNA and CDR2 YSLEER. The CDR3 DNA sequence: TGCGCCAGCAGCCAAGAGGATCGGGGGGGCTACGAGCAGTACTTC. It encodes CASSQEDRGGYEQYF.

V usage is TRBV5-1 and J usage is TRBJ1-4; D is unclear. The CDR3 totals 14 residues. Per the germline V gene, CDR1 is SGHRS and CDR2 is YFSETQ. V gave up 0 bases and J gave up 5 bases, with 8 bases separating them. This CDR3 is CASSLEAANEKLFF. CDR3 DNA: TGCGCCAGCAGCTTGGAGGCGGCAAATGAAAAACTGTTTTTT.

In this sample, this clonotype turned up a few times. The V gene is TRBV4-3, the J gene TRBJ1-4; D is unresolved. Germline V gene sequence: CDR1 LGHNA, CDR2 YSLEER. This CDR3 is 16 amino acids long. Trimming pared 1 base from V and 2 bases from J, leaving 11 bases between. The chain's CDR3 is CASSQVTGSTNEKLFF. The CDR3 nucleotides read TGCGCCAGCAGCCAAGTGACGGGGAGCACTAATGAAAAACTGTTTTTT.

This clonotype was found a few times. The CDR3 is CASSFRLGDQETQYF. The CDR3, as DNA: TGTGCCAGCAGTTTTAGGTTGGGGGACCAAGAGACCCAGTACTTC. The V and J genes are TRBV28 and TRBJ2-5; D might be TRBD1 or TRBD2, each matching 5 bases. Between the trimmed V and J ends, which lost 3 bases and 0 bases, there was a span of 11 bases. This CDR3 spans 15 amino acids. The germline V gene has CDR1 MDHEN and CDR2 SYDVKM.

V is TRBV4-3 and J is TRBJ2-1; D gene unclear. Per the germline V gene, CDR1 is LGHNA and CDR2 is YSLEER. The CDR3 sequence is 14 residues long. Trimming shortened V by 0 bases and J by 10 bases, and 13 bases separated the two germline ends. In DNA, the CDR3 is TGCGCCAGCAGCCAAGATTCCAGGTCCTACGAGCAGTTCTTC. It is translated as CASSQDSRSYEQFF.